Listed here are 8 T cell receptor beta chains from one sample, sequenced in a study of cytomegalovirus exposure and HLA in healthy donors. With 60 Vbeta and 13 Jbeta primers, the PCR was carried out. Profiling relied on immunoSEQ multiplex PCR, and the TCRdb table lists in-frame clones only, not all of them. This sample has some 120,000 clones; 75% to 90% occur once, and the top ten carry 1%. The sequencing sample was made of PBMCs. The receptor source for this set is a man aged 35 to 55 in good health and CMV-seronegative.

The CDR3 DNA reads as TGTGCCAGCAGCGTCCCGGGACTAACGAACACCGGGGAGCTGTTTTTT. This translates into CASSVPGLTNTGELFF. The chain uses TRBV5-8 and TRBJ2-2; the match to TRBD2 covers 7 bases. The CDR3 is 16 residues long. Germline V gene sequence: CDR1 SGHTS, CDR2 YDEGEE. J gave up 0 bases and V 4 bases, and 6 bases lay outside the gene matches.

The chain is built from TRBV30 and TRBJ2-5; a weak D match, TRBD1 (6 bases). Trimming shortened V by 4 bases and J by 2 bases, and 11 bases separated the two germline ends. Germline V gives CDR1 GTSNPN, CDR2 SVGIG (reference sequence). This CDR3 is built from 13 residues. As DNA, the CDR3 is TGTGCCTGGACCCTCGGACAGCAAGAGACCCAGTACTTC. This sequence encodes CAWTLGQQETQYF.

This chain links TRBV28 with TRBJ2-1; possibly TRBD2 for D (6 bases). Germline loops: CDR1 MDHEN, CDR2 SYDVKM. Trimming pared 7 bases from V and 5 bases from J, leaving 15 bases between. This CDR3 region has 14 residues. This CDR3 is CASNRGTLHNEQFF. CDR3 nucleotides: TGTGCCAGCAATCGGGGGACCCTTCACAATGAGCAGTTCTTC.

The CDR3 DNA reads TGTGCCAGCAGTTTAGGGCCCGGGCTAGCGGAATACACAGATACGCAGTATTTT. It codes for CASSLGPGLAEYTDTQYF. The V call is TRBV27, the J call TRBJ2-3; 7 bases fit TRBD2. This CDR3 contains 18 residues. From germline, CDR1 is MNHEY and CDR2 SMNVEV (reference sequence). V lost 2 bases, J lost 2 bases, and 13 bases stayed unmatched.

The chain carries TRBV28 and TRBJ2-3; D uncertain. This CDR3 contains 13 residues. Per the germline V gene, CDR1 is MDHEN and CDR2 is SYDVKM. Trimming took off 7 bases at V and 3 bases at J, with 11 bases between the two ends. The CDR3: CASTRSITDTQYF. As DNA, the CDR3 is TGTGCCAGCACCCGTTCTATAACAGATACGCAGTATTTT.

V gene TRBV27 combines with J gene TRBJ2-1; TRBD2 aligns across 12 bases. The CDR3 is 16 residues long. Germline CDR1 and CDR2: MNHEY and SMNVEV (reference sequence). V trimming: 4 bases; J trimming: 5 bases; junction bases outside the gene matches: 6. The chain's CDR3 is CASSSPSGRANNEQFF. The CDR3 DNA reads as TGTGCCAGCAGTTCCCCTAGCGGGAGGGCTAACAATGAGCAGTTCTTC.

The J gene is TRBJ1-5, the V gene TRBV19; the match to TRBD1 covers 8 bases. Unmatched junction bases numbered 10, after V lost 5 bases and J lost 7 bases. The CDR3 consists of 15 residues. Germline CDR1 and CDR2: LNHDA and SQIVND (reference sequence). The CDR3 region is CASSSQGADEQPQHF. For the CDR3, the DNA is TGTGCCAGTAGTTCCCAGGGGGCCGATGAACAGCCCCAGCATTTT.

The chain carries TRBV19 and TRBJ2-3; possibly TRBD2 for D (7 bases). The germline CDR1 and CDR2 sequences are LNHDA and SQIVND (reference sequence). V was shortened by 5 bases and J by 0 bases, with 24 bases between the two germline ends. The CDR3 consists of 19 residues. The CDR3 loop is CASSPRDSAGRGSTDTQYF. The DNA for the CDR3 is TGTGCCAGTAGTCCCCGCGATTCAGCGGGGAGGGGGAGCACAGATACGCAGTATTTT.